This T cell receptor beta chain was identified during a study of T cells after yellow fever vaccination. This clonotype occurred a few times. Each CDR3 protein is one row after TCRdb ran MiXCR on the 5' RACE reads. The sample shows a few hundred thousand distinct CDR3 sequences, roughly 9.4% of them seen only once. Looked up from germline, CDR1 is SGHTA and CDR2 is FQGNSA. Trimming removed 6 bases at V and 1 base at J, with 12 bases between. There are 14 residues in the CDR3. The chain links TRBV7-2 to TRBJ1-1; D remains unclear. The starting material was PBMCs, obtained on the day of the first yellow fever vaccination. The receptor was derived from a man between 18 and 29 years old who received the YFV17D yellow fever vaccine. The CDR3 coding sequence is TGTGCCAGCAGTATTAAGGTGGGGAACACTGAAGCTTTCTTT. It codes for CASSIKVGNTEAFF. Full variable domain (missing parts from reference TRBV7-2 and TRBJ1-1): GAGVSQSPSNKVTEKGKDVELRCDPISGHTALYWYRQSLGQGLEFLIYFQGNSAPDKSGLPSDRFSAERTGGSVSTLTIQRTQQEDSAVYLCASSIKVGNTEAFFGQGTRLTVV.